The source of this T cell receptor beta chain is a study of T cell responses to AZD1222 COVID-19 vaccine. The assay was immunoSEQ multiplex PCR, and TCRdb's table has in-frame clones only and misses some. The sample contains about 180,000 clones, 94% of which appear only once. Per the germline V gene, CDR1 is SGHRS and CDR2 is YFSETQ. Trimming removed 7 bases from V and 1 base from J; junction bases left unmatched: 12. This CDR3 is built from 16 residues. Points on this clone: What it binds is not known.

General study findings and limits: The study found Spike-specific TCR breadth and depth rose after two AZD1222 doses. The donors showed a predominance of white British ancestry and of females, with possible underestimation of clonal diversity. Nearly half of the spike-specific TCRs reportedly recognize variant regions that carry no mutations. Only 5 or 6 people who got AZD1222 tested seropositive at baseline.

The material sequenced was peripheral blood, taken 28 days after the second AZD1222 dose. The source is an adult who received the AZD1222 COVID-19 vaccine. This chain links TRBV5-1 with TRBJ1-2; 8 bases are shared with TRBD1. The CDR3 spells CASLPGTGFGNYGYTF. The CDR3 DNA is TGCGCCAGCCTACCCGGGACAGGTTTCGGTAACTATGGCTACACCTTC.